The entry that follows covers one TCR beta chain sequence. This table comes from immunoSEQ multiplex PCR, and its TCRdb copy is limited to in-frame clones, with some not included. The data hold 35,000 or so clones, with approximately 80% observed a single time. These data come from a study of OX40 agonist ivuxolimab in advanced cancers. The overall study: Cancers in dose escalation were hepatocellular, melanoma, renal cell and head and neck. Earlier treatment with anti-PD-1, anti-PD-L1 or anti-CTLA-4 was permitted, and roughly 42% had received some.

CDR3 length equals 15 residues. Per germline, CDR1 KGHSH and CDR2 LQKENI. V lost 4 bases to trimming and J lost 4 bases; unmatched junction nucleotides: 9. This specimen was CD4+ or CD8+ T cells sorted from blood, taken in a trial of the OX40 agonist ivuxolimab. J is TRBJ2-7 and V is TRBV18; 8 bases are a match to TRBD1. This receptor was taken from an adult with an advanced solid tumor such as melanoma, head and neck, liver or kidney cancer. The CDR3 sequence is CASSREDRASYEQYF. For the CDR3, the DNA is TGTGCCAGCTCACGAGAGGACAGGGCTAGTTACGAGCAGTACTTC.